These T cell receptor beta chains were read from a single sample in a study of cytomegalovirus exposure and HLA in healthy donors. Method: immunoSEQ multiplex PCR; TCRdb's copy keeps in-frame clones and lacks some. The sample has more than 55,000 clones, roughly 90% seen once; the top ten hold about 1.2%. The material sequenced was PBMCs. These receptors were collected from a woman aged 18-30 years in good health and CMV-seronegative. Both conserved end residues are part of each CDR3. The D gene is left open where the match is weak. Clone size, where shown, is once, few, many, or a class for clones that have expanded.

V gene	J gene	clone size	D gene	CDR3 DNA	CDR3 protein
TRBV5-6	TRBJ2-1	.	.	TGTGCCAGCAGCTTGAATGGGCAGGGAACCTACAATGAGCAGTTCTTC	CASSLNGQGTYNEQFF
TRBV2	TRBJ1-1	.	.	TGTGCCAGCAGTGATCCCCTCGGCACTGAAGCTTTCTTT	CASSDPLGTEAFF
TRBV4-1	TRBJ1-5	.	TRBD1	TGCGCCAGCAGCCGAGGACAGGGAGAGCCGCCCCAGCATTTT	CASSRGQGEPPQHF
TRBV15	TRBJ1-4	.	TRBD1	TGTGCCACCAGCAGATGGGGACAGGGTAATGAAAAACTGTTTTTT	CATSRWGQGNEKLFF
TRBV11-1	TRBJ2-3	.	.	TGTGCCAGCAGCTACACCACAGATACGCAGTATTTT	CASSYTTDTQYF
TRBV2	TRBJ2-3	.	.	TGTGCCAGCAAGGGGTACCTGGCGGATACGCAGTATTTT	CASKGYLADTQYF
TRBV19	TRBJ2-1	.	TRBD2	TGTGCCAGTAGTATTTCGGGCGGGGGGCCTATCAATGAGCAGTTCTTC	CASSISGGGPINEQFF
TRBV6-5	TRBJ2-5	.	.	TGTGCCAGCAGTTACGGGGGGAACCAGTACTTC	CASSYGGNQYF
TRBV5-1	TRBJ1-2	.	.	TGCGCCAGCAGCTTGGGACAGCCATCCCCTCTGTTTGACTATGGCTACACCTTC	CASSLGQPSPLFDYGYTF
TRBV10-2	TRBJ2-1	.	TRBD2	TGCGCCAGCAGCGAGTGGGGGGGCTACAATGAGCAGTTCTTC	CASSEWGGYNEQFF
TRBV7-2	TRBJ2-7	.	TRBD1	TGTGCCAGCAGCTTAGTAGGGGGGACAGGGTCCGAGCAGTACTTC	CASSLVGGTGSEQYF
TRBV18	TRBJ2-5	.	.	TGTGCCAGCTCTTCGGGGTTTGGAGGAGAAGAGACCCAGTACTTC	CASSSGFGGEETQYF
TRBV5-4	TRBJ1-2	.	.	TGTGCCAGCAGCTTCAGCTATGGCTACACCTTC	CASSFSYGYTF
TRBV6-5	TRBJ1-1	.	.	TGTGCCAGCAGTTACTCTGCCACTAACACTGAAGCTTTCTTT	CASSYSATNTEAFF
TRBV2	TRBJ2-5	few	.	TGTGCCAGCAGGGAAGACAGTCAAGAGACCCAGTACTTC	CASREDSQETQYF
TRBV7-9	TRBJ2-5	.	.	TGTGCCAGCAGCTCCTTTAGGCAGGGATTGGGGGAGACCCAGTACTTC	CASSSFRQGLGETQYF
TRBV6-5	TRBJ2-2	.	.	TGTGCCAGCAGTTACTGGCAGGGGAACGGGGAGCTGTTTTTT	CASSYWQGNGELFF
TRBV14	TRBJ1-6	.	TRBD1	TGTGCCAGCAGCCAAGGGACAGGGGCCAATAATTCACCCCTCCACTTT	CASSQGTGANNSPLHF
TRBV30	TRBJ2-1	.	.	TGTGCCTGGAGTGTACAGTCCAATGAGCAGTTCTTC	CAWSVQSNEQFF
TRBV7-9	TRBJ1-4	.	.	TGTGCCAGCAGCTCTGGGCAGGGGAACGGAAAACTGTTTTTT	CASSSGQGNGKLFF
TRBV4-1	TRBJ1-2	once	.	TGCGCCAGCAGCCCTGGACTGCACTATGGCTACACCTTC	CASSPGLHYGYTF
TRBV27	TRBJ2-7	once	TRBD2	TGTGCCAGCAGTTACCGGGGGGACTCCTACGAGCAGTACTTC	CASSYRGDSYEQYF
TRBV18	TRBJ2-3	.	TRBD2	TGTGCCAGCTCACCACCGTCAGGGCTAGCGGGGACCGATAGCACAGATACGCAGTATTTT	CASSPPSGLAGTDSTDTQYF
TRBV7-9	TRBJ2-1	once	.	TGTGCCAGCAGCTTAGATCGGATGTGGGAGGGGGGCAATGAGCAGTTCTTC	CASSLDRMWEGGNEQFF
TRBV5-6	TRBJ1-1	.	.	TGTGCCAGCACCAGAGACAGGTCCACTGAAGCTTTCTTT	CASTRDRSTEAFF
TRBV10-2	TRBJ2-3	.	.	TGCGCCAGCAGTGAGTCGGGCAGCGGATTCACAGATACGCAGTATTTT	CASSESGSGFTDTQYF
TRBV28	TRBJ2-7	.	TRBD2	TGTGCCAGCAGTTTAGCGGGAGGCTACGAGCAGTACTTC	CASSLAGGYEQYF